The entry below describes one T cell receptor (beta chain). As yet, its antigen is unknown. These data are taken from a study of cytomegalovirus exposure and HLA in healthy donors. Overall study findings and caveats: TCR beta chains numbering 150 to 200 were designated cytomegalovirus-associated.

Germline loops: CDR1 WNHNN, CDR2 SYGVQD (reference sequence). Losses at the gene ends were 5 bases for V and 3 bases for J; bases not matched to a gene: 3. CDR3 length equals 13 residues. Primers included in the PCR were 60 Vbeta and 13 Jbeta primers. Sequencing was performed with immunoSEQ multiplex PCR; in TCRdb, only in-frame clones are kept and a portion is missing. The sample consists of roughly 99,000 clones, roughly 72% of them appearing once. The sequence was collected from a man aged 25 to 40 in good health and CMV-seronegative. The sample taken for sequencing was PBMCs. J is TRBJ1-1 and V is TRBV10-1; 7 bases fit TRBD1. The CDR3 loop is CASSKGADTEAFF. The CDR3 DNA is TGCGCCAGCAGTAAGGGGGCCGACACTGAAGCTTTCTTT.